The 3 T cell receptor beta chains presented below share a single source sample, sequenced in a study of human T cells and chemical hapten exposure. Regarding time point: healthy volunteer bleed at 2 weeks. Unseparated into fractions, whole blood served as the source from which total RNA was extracted. TCRdb itself ran the RACE reads through MiXCR, one entry per CDR3 protein. The profile shows around 45,000 distinct CDR3 sequences, about 4.1% of them singletons. Sequencing input: whole blood. These receptors came from a human donor in good health. Some clones in this sample may be carry-over from other donors' samples.

The table lists this clonotype with many counts. The rearrangement joins TRBV4-1 to TRBJ1-3; 7 bases line up with TRBD1. This CDR3 is built from 17 residues. CDR1 is MGHRA, CDR2 YSYEKL, per germline. V lost 2 bases, J lost 2 bases, and 9 bases stayed unmatched. CDR3: CASSQRDSSGPGNTIYF. The CDR3 region has the DNA TGCGCCAGCAGCCAACGGGACAGCTCAGGGCCTGGAAACACCATATATTTT.

This clonotype was counted only a few times. The CDR3 region is CASSYSHTDTQYF. The CDR3 DNA is TGTGCCAGCAGTTACTCGCACACAGATACGCAGTATTTT. The genes are TRBV6-5 and TRBJ2-3; no firm D call. With 0 bases removed from V and 2 bases from J, the gap between germline ends came to 3 bases. The CDR3 spans 13 residues. CDR1 and CDR2 from the germline V gene are MNHEY and SVGAGI.

This clonotype appeared many times. V and J are TRBV15 and TRBJ1-1, with D tentatively TRBD1 (5 bases). CDR3 length: 15 residues. Germline lookup yields CDR1 LNHNV and CDR2 YYDKDF (reference sequence). Deletions cut 1 base from V and 6 bases from J, with 15 bases between. CDR3 region: CATSRGGRGMAEAFF. In DNA, the CDR3 is TGTGCCACCAGCAGAGGGGGACGGGGGATGGCTGAAGCTTTCTTT.